These T cell receptor beta chains were read from a single sample in a study of CD8+ T cells in alopecia areata. Data came from immunoSEQ multiplex PCR; TCRdb stores just in-frame clones and leaves some out. The sample lists around 100,000 clones, about 40% seen once, with around 19% in the top ten. Sequenced material: CD8+ T cells sorted from blood, taken at week 24, from a patient treated with tofacitinib. These TCRs come from a human donor with alopecia areata. The conserved cysteine and the conserved F or W are not part of the CDR3 here. Each record gives: J gene, V gene, CDR3 protein.

j_gene: TRBJ2-5
v_gene: TRBV19
CDR3aa: ASGEGLAAPRGETQY

j_gene: TRBJ1-1
v_gene: TRBV5-8
CDR3aa: ASSSTGWAEAF

j_gene: TRBJ2-2
v_gene: TRBV4-1
CDR3aa: ASSPTAASGQGAGELF

j_gene: TRBJ2-3
v_gene: TRBV7-9
CDR3aa: ASSLGFDSRSGTDTQY

j_gene: TRBJ2-1
v_gene: TRBV30
CDR3aa: AWSVGVAVNEQF

j_gene: TRBJ2-3
v_gene: TRBV29-1
CDR3aa: SVPIGFTDTQY

j_gene: TRBJ2-1
v_gene: TRBV5-1
CDR3aa: ASSFPLGTSGSPRVEQF

j_gene: TRBJ1-1
v_gene: TRBV27
CDR3aa: GSSSADGKAF

j_gene: TRBJ1-3
v_gene: TRBV10-3
CDR3aa: AISERNTIY

j_gene: TRBJ2-7
v_gene: TRBV14
CDR3aa: ASSQDGRVYEQY

j_gene: TRBJ1-2
v_gene: TRBV5-1
CDR3aa: ASSKNDGPYGYT

j_gene: TRBJ2-5
v_gene: TRBV9
CDR3aa: ASSASGETQY

j_gene: TRBJ2-1
v_gene: TRBV5-1
CDR3aa: ASSPTGGGLQSWEQF

j_gene: TRBJ2-2
v_gene: TRBV4-3
CDR3aa: ASSLTSGPDTGELF

j_gene: TRBJ1-1
v_gene: TRBV7-9
CDR3aa: ASSLVLLGEAF

j_gene: TRBJ2-7
v_gene: TRBV5-4
CDR3aa: ASSLTSGSSYEQY

j_gene: TRBJ2-3
v_gene: TRBV5-5
CDR3aa: ASSQGASGVSTDTQY

j_gene: TRBJ2-3
v_gene: TRBV9
CDR3aa: ASSVARADTQY

j_gene: TRBJ2-2
v_gene: TRBV7-3
CDR3aa: ASSPSPGAGELF

j_gene: TRBJ2-2
v_gene: TRBV19
CDR3aa: ASSAYRLASANTGELF

j_gene: TRBJ1-5
v_gene: TRBV19
CDR3aa: ASTDGAGGFLPQH

j_gene: TRBJ2-7
v_gene: TRBV19
CDR3aa: ASTQGGQGIYEQY

j_gene: TRBJ2-5
v_gene: TRBV5-4
CDR3aa: ASSAAGGQY

j_gene: TRBJ2-1
v_gene: TRBV29-1
CDR3aa: SVEDLSRAYNEQF

j_gene: TRBJ2-5
v_gene: TRBV7-9
CDR3aa: ASSNTGTGGRETQY

j_gene: TRBJ2-5
v_gene: TRBV10-3
CDR3aa: AISAPHLPLNGQAGETQY

j_gene: TRBJ1-1
v_gene: TRBV19
CDR3aa: ASSMGGMNTEAF

j_gene: TRBJ2-7
v_gene: TRBV28
CDR3aa: AATSDRYEQY

j_gene: TRBJ1-1
v_gene: TRBV9
CDR3aa: ASSEGTNQLNTEAF

j_gene: TRBJ2-7
v_gene: TRBV29-1
CDR3aa: SVGWTSGIYEQY

j_gene: TRBJ2-5
v_gene: TRBV7-6
CDR3aa: ASSLVTTRETQY

j_gene: TRBJ1-1
v_gene: TRBV2
CDR3aa: ASSPINSDRHTEAF

j_gene: TRBJ2-5
v_gene: TRBV29-1
CDR3aa: SVPGGLGQY

j_gene: TRBJ2-5
v_gene: TRBV30
CDR3aa: AWVGWDREMETQY

j_gene: TRBJ2-7
v_gene: TRBV7-9
CDR3aa: ASSLEQATYEQY

j_gene: TRBJ2-7
v_gene: TRBV13
CDR3aa: ASSLGTSIYEQY

j_gene: TRBJ2-7
v_gene: TRBV29-1
CDR3aa: SVAGLGREWYEQY

j_gene: TRBJ2-2
v_gene: TRBV7-9
CDR3aa: ASSSRVAGELF

j_gene: TRBJ2-7
v_gene: TRBV6-6
CDR3aa: ASSSPDAVGGYEQY

j_gene: TRBJ1-1
v_gene: TRBV27
CDR3aa: ASSLSHPGNTEAF

j_gene: TRBJ1-2
v_gene: TRBV29-1
CDR3aa: SVTGQSYGYT

j_gene: TRBJ2-7
v_gene: TRBV15
CDR3aa: ATSRVGDPAPSYEQY

j_gene: TRBJ2-4
v_gene: TRBV5-1
CDR3aa: ASSLGQGAEDIQY

j_gene: TRBJ1-2
v_gene: TRBV14
CDR3aa: ASSHLTTGGSGYT

j_gene: TRBJ1-4
v_gene: TRBV13
CDR3aa: ASSSGQNNEKLF

j_gene: TRBJ1-2
v_gene: TRBV7-9
CDR3aa: ASSLPGNYGYT

j_gene: TRBJ2-3
v_gene: TRBV27
CDR3aa: ASSPGPYTDTQY

j_gene: TRBJ2-7
v_gene: TRBV6-5
CDR3aa: ASSYSAGGEQY

j_gene: TRBJ1-1
v_gene: TRBV19
CDR3aa: ASTRGRATEAF

j_gene: TRBJ2-7
v_gene: TRBV2
CDR3aa: ASSYLTSGIYYEQY

j_gene: TRBJ2-1
v_gene: TRBV6-1
CDR3aa: ASDGRF

j_gene: TRBJ1-5
v_gene: TRBV27
CDR3aa: ASSFQWAGAQPQH

j_gene: TRBJ2-7
v_gene: TRBV7-9
CDR3aa: ASSSLTGVGYEQY

j_gene: TRBJ1-2
v_gene: TRBV29-1
CDR3aa: SVTATGEDGYT

j_gene: TRBJ2-3
v_gene: TRBV7-2
CDR3aa: ASSLRGTLAGPVDTQY

j_gene: TRBJ2-1
v_gene: TRBV6-1
CDR3aa: ASTFNEQF

j_gene: TRBJ1-4
v_gene: TRBV7-9
CDR3aa: ASSLAFTGTDNEKLF

j_gene: TRBJ1-1
v_gene: TRBV30
CDR3aa: ACPQGGDAF

j_gene: TRBJ2-2
v_gene: TRBV30
CDR3aa: AWSTGLGTGELF

j_gene: TRBJ2-7
v_gene: TRBV5-6
CDR3aa: ASSPGGPEQY